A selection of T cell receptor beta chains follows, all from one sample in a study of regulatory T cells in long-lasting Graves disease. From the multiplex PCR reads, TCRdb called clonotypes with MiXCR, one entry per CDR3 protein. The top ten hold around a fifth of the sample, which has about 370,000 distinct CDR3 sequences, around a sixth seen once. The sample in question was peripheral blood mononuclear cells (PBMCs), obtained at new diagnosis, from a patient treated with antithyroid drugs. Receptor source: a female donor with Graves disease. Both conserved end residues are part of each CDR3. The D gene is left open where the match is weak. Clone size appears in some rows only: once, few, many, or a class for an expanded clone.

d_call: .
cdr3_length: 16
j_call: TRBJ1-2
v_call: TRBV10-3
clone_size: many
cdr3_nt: TGTGCCATCAGTGAGACGGCCAAGTCGTGGGACTATGGCTACACCTTC
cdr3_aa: CAISETAKSWDYGYTF

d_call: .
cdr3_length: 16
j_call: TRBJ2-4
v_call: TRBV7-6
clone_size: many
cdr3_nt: TGTGCCAGCAGCTTAGAGGGTGCCGTAGCCAAAAACATTCAGTACTTC
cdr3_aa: CASSLEGAVAKNIQYF

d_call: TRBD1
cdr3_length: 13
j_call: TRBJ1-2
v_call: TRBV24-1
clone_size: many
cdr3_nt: TGTGCCACCAGAAACGACAGGGAGCTTGGCTACACCTTC
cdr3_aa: CATRNDRELGYTF

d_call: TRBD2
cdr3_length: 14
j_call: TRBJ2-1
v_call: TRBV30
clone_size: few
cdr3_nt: TGTGCCAGCACAAAGCGGGACTCCTACAATGAGCAGTTCTTC
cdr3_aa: CASTKRDSYNEQFF

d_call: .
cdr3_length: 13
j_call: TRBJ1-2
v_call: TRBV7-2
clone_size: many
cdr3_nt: TGTGCCAGCAGCTTAGCGCCGATGGGTGGCTACACCTTC
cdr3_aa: CASSLAPMGGYTF

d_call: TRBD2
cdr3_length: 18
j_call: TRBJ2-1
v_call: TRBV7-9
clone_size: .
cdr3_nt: TGTGCCAGCAGCTTATCGATGATTAAGCGGGAGGGAAACAATGAGCAGTTCTTC
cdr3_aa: CASSLSMIKREGNNEQFF

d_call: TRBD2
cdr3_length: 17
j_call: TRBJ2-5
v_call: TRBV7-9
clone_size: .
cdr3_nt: TGTGCCAGCAGCTTAGTGGTCCTAGCGGGAGGGCCAGAGACCCAGTACTTC
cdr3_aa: CASSLVVLAGGPETQYF

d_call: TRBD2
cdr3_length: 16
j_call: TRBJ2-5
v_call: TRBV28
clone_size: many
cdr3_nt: TGTGCCAGCACCCCAAGCGGGAGGGCGGGGAGGGAGACCCAGTACTTC
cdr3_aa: CASTPSGRAGRETQYF

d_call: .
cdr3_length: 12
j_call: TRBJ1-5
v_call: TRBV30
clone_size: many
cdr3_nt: TGTGCCTGGAGGAAGGGAAATCAGCCCCAGCATTTT
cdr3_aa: CAWRKGNQPQHF

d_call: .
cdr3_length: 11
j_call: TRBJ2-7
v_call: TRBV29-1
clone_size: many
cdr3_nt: TGCAGCGTTGAGAGCCCGGACGAGCAGTACTTC
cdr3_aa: CSVESPDEQYF

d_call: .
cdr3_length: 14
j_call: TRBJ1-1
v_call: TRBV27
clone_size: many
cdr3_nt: TGTGCCAGCAGTTTAGGAGTTTCTCACACTGAAGCTTTCTTT
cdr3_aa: CASSLGVSHTEAFF

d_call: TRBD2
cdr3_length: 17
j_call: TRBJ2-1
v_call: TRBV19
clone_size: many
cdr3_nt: TGTGCCAGTAGTATTCGGGCACTAGCGGGCTCCTACAATGAGCAGTTCTTC
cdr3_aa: CASSIRALAGSYNEQFF

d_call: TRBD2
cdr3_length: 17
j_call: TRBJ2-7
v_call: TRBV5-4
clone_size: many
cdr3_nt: TGTGCCAGCAGCCCTGGGACTAGCGCCTTTCTCTCCTACGAGCAGTACTTC
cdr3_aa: CASSPGTSAFLSYEQYF

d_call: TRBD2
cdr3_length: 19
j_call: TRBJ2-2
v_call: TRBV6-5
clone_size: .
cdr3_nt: TGTGCCAGCAGTTACTCGGGACTAGCGGGAGGGCGTCCCACCGGGGAGCTGTTTTTT
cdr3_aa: CASSYSGLAGGRPTGELFF

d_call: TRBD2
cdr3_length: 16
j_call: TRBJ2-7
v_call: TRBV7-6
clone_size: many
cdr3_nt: TGTGCCAGCAGCTTATGGCGCGGGAGGGCACCCTACGAGCAGTACTTC
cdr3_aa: CASSLWRGRAPYEQYF

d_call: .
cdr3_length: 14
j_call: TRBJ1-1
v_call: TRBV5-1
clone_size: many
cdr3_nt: TGCGCCAGCAGCTTATCGGGGGCCAGCACTGAAGCTTTCTTT
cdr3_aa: CASSLSGASTEAFF

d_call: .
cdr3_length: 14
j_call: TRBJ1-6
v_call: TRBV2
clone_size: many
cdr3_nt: TGTGCCAGCGCTTACAGCTCCTATAATTCACCCCTCCACTTT
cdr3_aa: CASAYSSYNSPLHF

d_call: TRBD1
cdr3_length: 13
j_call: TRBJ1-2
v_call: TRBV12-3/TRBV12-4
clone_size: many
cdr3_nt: TGTGCCAGCAGCCCGGGACAGGGAGCTGGCTACACCTTC
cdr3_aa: CASSPGQGAGYTF

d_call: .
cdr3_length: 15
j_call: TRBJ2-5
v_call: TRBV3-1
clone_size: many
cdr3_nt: TGTGCCAGCAGCCAAGATCTGGCGGAACAAGAGACCCAGTACTTC
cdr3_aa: CASSQDLAEQETQYF

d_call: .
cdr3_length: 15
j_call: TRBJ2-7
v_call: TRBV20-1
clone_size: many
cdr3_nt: TGCAGTGCTAGAGAAGACAGCGGCGACCACTACGAGCAGTACTTC
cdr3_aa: CSAREDSGDHYEQYF

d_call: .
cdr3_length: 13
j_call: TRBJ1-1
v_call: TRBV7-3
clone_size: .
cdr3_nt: TGTGCCAGCGGAGCGACAGGAACCACTGAAGCTTTCTTT
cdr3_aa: CASGATGTTEAFF

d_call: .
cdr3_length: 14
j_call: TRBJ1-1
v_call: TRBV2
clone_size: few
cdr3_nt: TGTGCCAGCAGTGTGAGCAGGGCCAACACTGAAGCTTTCTTT
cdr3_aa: CASSVSRANTEAFF

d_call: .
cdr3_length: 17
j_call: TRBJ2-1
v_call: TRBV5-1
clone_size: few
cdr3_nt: TGCGCCAGCAGCTACCTGGACAGCGAATACTCCTACAATGAGCAGTTCTTC
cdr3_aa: CASSYLDSEYSYNEQFF

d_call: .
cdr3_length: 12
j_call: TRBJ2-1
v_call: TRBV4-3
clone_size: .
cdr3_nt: TGCGCCAGCAGCCATGGAAAAAGTGAGCAGTTCTTC
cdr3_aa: CASSHGKSEQFF

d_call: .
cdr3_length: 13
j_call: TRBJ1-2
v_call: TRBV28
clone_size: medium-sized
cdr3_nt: TGTGCCAGCAGCGTCAGGGTGGGGAGTGGCTACACCTTC
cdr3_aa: CASSVRVGSGYTF

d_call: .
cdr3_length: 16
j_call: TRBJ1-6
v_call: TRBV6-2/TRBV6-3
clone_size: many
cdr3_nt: TGTGCCAGCAGTTACGCATCGAGCTCCTATAATTCACCCCTCCACTTT
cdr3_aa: CASSYASSSYNSPLHF

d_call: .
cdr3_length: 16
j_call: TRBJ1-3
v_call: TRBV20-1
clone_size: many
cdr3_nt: TGCAGTGCTAGTGCGAGGGGGACCACGGTTGGAAACACCATATATTTT
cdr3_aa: CSASARGTTVGNTIYF

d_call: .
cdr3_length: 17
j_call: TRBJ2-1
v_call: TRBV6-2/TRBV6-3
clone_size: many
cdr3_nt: TGTGCCAGCAGCCAAGTAATCAGGTCAGAGTTACTCTCTGGACAGTTCTTC
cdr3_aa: CASSQVIRSELLSGQFF

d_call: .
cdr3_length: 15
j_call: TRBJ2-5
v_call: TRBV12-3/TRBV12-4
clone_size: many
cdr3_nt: TGTGCCAGCAGCTTCAGTACCGCAGGGCAAGAGACCCAGTACTTC
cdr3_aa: CASSFSTAGQETQYF

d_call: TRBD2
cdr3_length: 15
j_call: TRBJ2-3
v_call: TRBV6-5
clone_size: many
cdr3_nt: TGTGCCAGCAGTTACGGGCTAGCGGGGGTCGATACGCAGTATTTT
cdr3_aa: CASSYGLAGVDTQYF

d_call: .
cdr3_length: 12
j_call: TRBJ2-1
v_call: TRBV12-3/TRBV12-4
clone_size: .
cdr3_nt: TGTGCCAGCAGTCGAGGGGGTGTTGAGCAGTTCTTC
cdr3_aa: CASSRGGVEQFF

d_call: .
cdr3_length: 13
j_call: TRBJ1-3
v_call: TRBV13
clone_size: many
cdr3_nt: TGTGCCAGCAGCTTGTTCACTGGAAACACCATATATTTT
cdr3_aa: CASSLFTGNTIYF

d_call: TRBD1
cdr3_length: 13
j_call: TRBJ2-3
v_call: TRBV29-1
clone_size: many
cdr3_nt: TGCAGCGTTATAAGGGGGCAGACAGATACGCAGTATTTT
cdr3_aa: CSVIRGQTDTQYF

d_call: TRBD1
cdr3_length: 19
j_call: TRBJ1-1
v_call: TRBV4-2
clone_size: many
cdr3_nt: TGTGCCAGCACCAAGAGGGGCAGGGGGGAGTATTTTTCGAGGACTGAAGCTTTCTTT
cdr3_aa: CASTKRGRGEYFSRTEAFF

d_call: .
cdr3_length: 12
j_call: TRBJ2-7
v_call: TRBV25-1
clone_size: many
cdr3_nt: TGTGCCAGCAGTGCAGGACCCTACGAGCAGTACTTC
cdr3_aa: CASSAGPYEQYF

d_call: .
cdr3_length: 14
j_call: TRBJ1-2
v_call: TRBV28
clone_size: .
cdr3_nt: TGTGCCAGCAGTTCGGCGGGGGGGAGCTATGGCTACACCTTC
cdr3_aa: CASSSAGGSYGYTF

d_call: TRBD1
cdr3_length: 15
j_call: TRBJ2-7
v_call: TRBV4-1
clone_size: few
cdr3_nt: TGCGCCAGCAGCCATGCCGGGACAGGGGGCGGCGAGCAGTACTTC
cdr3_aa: CASSHAGTGGGEQYF

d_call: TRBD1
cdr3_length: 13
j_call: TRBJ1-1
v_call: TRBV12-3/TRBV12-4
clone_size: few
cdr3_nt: TGTGCCAGCACCCAGGGGGGCTTTTCCGAAGCTTTCTTT
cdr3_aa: CASTQGGFSEAFF

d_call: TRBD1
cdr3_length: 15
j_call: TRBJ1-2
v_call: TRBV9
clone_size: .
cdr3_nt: TGTGCCAGCAGCGAAAAGGGGACAGGGCACTATGGCTACACCTTC
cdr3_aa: CASSEKGTGHYGYTF

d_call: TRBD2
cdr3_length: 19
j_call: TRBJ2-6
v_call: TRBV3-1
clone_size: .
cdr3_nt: TGTGCCAGCAGCCAAGATGCGGGGGTCGGGGGCTCTGGGGCCAACGTCCTGACTTTC
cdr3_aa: CASSQDAGVGGSGANVLTF

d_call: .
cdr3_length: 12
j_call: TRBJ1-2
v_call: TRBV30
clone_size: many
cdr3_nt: TGTGCCTGGACAGGGTGGGCTGACGGCTACACCTTC
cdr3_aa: CAWTGWADGYTF

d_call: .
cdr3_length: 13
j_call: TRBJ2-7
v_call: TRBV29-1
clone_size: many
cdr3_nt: TGCAGCGTTGAGCACGGGAGCTCCTACGAGCAGTACTTC
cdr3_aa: CSVEHGSSYEQYF

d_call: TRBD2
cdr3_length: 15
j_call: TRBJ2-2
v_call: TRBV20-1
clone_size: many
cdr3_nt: TGCAGTGCTAGAGCTTCAGCGGGGGGGTTCGGGGAGCTGTTTTTT
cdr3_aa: CSARASAGGFGELFF

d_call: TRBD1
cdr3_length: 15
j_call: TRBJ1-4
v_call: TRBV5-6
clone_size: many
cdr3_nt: TGTGCCAGCAGCAATAGACAGGGGGCGCGTGAAAAACTGTTTTTT
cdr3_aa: CASSNRQGAREKLFF

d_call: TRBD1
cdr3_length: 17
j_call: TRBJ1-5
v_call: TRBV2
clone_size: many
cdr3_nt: TGTGCCAGCAGAAACGGACAGGGGAAATATGGCAATCAGCCCCAGCATTTT
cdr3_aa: CASRNGQGKYGNQPQHF

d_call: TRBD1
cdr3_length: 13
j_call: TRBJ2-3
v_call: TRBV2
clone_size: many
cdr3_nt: TGTGCCAGCAGAGAAGACAGGGCAGATACGCAGTATTTT
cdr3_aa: CASREDRADTQYF

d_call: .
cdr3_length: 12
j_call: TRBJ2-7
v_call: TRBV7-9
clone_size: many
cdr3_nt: TGTGCCATCGGCGGGGCAGACTACGAGCAGTACTTC
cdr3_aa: CAIGGADYEQYF

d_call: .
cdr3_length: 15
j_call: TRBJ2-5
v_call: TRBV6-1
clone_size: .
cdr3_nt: TGTGCCAGCGGTCCCCCGGGGGCGCGAGAAGAGACCCAGTACTTC
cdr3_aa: CASGPPGAREETQYF

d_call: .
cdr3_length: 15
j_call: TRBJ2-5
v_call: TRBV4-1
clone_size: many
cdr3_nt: TGCGCCAGCAGCCAAGATCGCTGGTCGTCCGAGACCCAGTACTTC
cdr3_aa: CASSQDRWSSETQYF

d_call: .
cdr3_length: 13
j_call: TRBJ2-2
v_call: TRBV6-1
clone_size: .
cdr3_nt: TGTGCCAGTAATCGAAGACCTACCGGGGAGCTGTTTTTT
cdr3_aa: CASNRRPTGELFF

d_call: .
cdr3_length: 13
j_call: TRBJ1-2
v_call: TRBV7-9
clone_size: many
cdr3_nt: TGTGCCAGCAGCTTAATCCAGGGTGCTGGCTACACCTTC
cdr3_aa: CASSLIQGAGYTF

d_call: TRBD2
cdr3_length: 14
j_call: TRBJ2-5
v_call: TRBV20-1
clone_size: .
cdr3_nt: TGCAGTGCTAGTACGGCGGGGGGGCCAAAGACCCAGTACTTC
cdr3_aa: CSASTAGGPKTQYF

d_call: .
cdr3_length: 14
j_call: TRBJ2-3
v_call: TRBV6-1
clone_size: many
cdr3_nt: TGTGCCAGCAAAAGTGGGGGGTTCACAGATACGCAGTATTTT
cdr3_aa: CASKSGGFTDTQYF

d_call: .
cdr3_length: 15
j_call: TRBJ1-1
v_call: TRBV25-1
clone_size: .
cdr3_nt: TGTGCCAGCAGTGAGCCAGGGACCATGAACACTGAAGCTTTCTTT
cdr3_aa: CASSEPGTMNTEAFF

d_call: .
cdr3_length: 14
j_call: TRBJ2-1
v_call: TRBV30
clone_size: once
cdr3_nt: TGTGCCTGGAGTGTAGGGGCCGGGTACAATGAGCAGTTCTTC
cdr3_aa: CAWSVGAGYNEQFF

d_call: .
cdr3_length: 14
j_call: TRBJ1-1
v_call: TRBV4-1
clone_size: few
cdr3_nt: TGCGCCAGCAGCCAACGAGGGGTGTTAGTTGAAGCTTTCTTT
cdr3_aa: CASSQRGVLVEAFF

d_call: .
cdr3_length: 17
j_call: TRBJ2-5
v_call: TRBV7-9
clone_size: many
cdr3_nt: TGTGCCAGCAGCCTACTCCCGAGGGACAAGAAGGTCGAGACCCAGTACTTC
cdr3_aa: CASSLLPRDKKVETQYF